The 4 T cell receptor beta chains reported below all come from one sample, sequenced in a study of shared clonotypes between healthy human individuals. The table came from immunoSEQ multiplex PCR; TCRdb's copy has only in-frame clones and leaves some out. The sample records about 2.3 million clones, over 90% being singletons. Material: naive CD4+ T cells from PBMCs. Regarding subset: CD45RA+ positively selected. The receptors originated from a man aged 18 to 29 in good health. Some clones in this sample may be carry-over from other donors' samples.

This clone was observed once. The conserved phenylalanine or tryptophan is not found at the CDR3 terminus, so this likely reflects a read error. The genes are TRBV28 and TRBJ2-7; D remains ambiguous. Germline lookup yields CDR1 MDHEN and CDR2 SYDVKM. The CDR3 spans 11 residues. Trimming shortened V by 3 bases and J by 3 bases, and 3 bases separated the two germline ends. DNA for the CDR3: TGTGCCAGCAGTTTCAGCTACGAGCAGTACCTC. It yields the protein CASSFSYEQYL.

The CDR3 bases are TGTGCCAGCAGTTACCGACAGGGGGCAGAGACCCAGTACTTC. Translating gives CASSYRQGAETQYF. J is TRBJ2-5 and V is TRBV6-6; 10 nucleotides match TRBD1. V was pared by 2 bases and J by 4 bases, with 1 base of the junction left unmatched. CDR3 length: 14 amino acids. Germline CDR1 and CDR2: MNHNY and SVGAGI (reference sequence).

The J gene is TRBJ2-7, the V gene TRBV11-2; the D gene is possibly TRBD1 (6 bases). Germline CDR1 and CDR2: SGHAT and FQNNGV. The CDR3 has 15 amino acids. Trimming shortened V by 3 bases and J by 0 bases, and 12 bases separated the two germline ends. The CDR3 region has the DNA TGTGCCAGCAGCTTGAACCGGGACACCTCCTACGAGCAGTACTTC. Protein product: CASSLNRDTSYEQYF.

A note on this clone: In the same sample, other DNA sequences code for this CDR3. The J gene is TRBJ2-5, the V gene TRBV7-3, with D unclear. The germline V gene encodes CDR1 SGHTA and CDR2 FQGTGA. The CDR3 loop spans 13 amino acids. Trimming stripped 5 bases from V and 3 bases from J, with 10 bases between. As DNA, the CDR3 is TGTGCCAGCAGCCCCGGACGGGAAGAGACCCAGTACTTC. It is translated as CASSPGREETQYF.